The 32 T cell receptor beta chains listed next were all sequenced from one sample in a study of CD8 T cells in Susac syndrome. The RNA, about 0.45 to 1 ug, was put through reverse transcription using random hexamers. TCRdb reprocessed the immunoSEQ multiplex PCR reads with MiXCR, giving one entry per CDR3 protein. This table holds about 190,000 distinct CDR3 sequences, 85% to 95% found once. The sample was CD8+ T cells from PBMCs. These receptors were collected from a human donor with Susac syndrome.

This chain connects TRBV4-1 to TRBJ2-5, with a weak D call TRBD2 (6 bases). The CDR3 consists of 17 residues. Germline V lookup: CDR1 MGHRA, CDR2 YSYEKL. Deletions cut 2 bases from V and 3 bases from J, with 19 bases between. The CDR3, as DNA: TGCGCCAGCAGCCAATCTTGGGAGGCTATAAAGAAAGAGACCCAGTACTTC. Its translation is CASSQSWEAIKKETQYF.

V gene TRBV2 combines with J gene TRBJ2-5, with D perhaps matching TRBD2 (5 bases). The CDR3 consists of 15 residues. Germline-derived CDR1 and CDR2 are SNHLY and FYNNEI. V lost 3 bases to trimming and J lost 2 bases, with 13 bases between them. CDR3 loop: CASSDISAGQETQYF. The CDR3 region has the DNA TGTGCCAGCAGTGATATTAGCGCTGGACAAGAGACCCAGTACTTC.

This clonotype is a singleton in its sample. In nucleotides, the CDR3 is TGTGCCAGCACCCAGTCAGGGCTAGAGACCCAGTACTTC. Its protein is CASTQSGLETQYF. This chain joins TRBV12-3 or TRBV12-4 and TRBJ2-5; a possible D gene is TRBD1 (5 bases). The CDR3 runs 13 residues. Trimming left V 7 bases short and J 4 bases short, with 13 bases between.

The chain is built from TRBV30 and TRBJ2-1; a possible D gene is TRBD2 (6 bases). Trimming removed 3 bases from V and 4 bases from J, with 19 bases in between. This CDR3 has 16 residues. The V gene's germline CDR1 is GTSNPN and CDR2 SVGIG (reference sequence). CDR3 bases: TGTGCCTGGAGGGCGGGACTCCCCACTCTATACAATGAGCAGTTCTTC. This encodes CAWRAGLPTLYNEQFF.

The chain has TRBV6-6 and TRBJ2-7; possibly TRBD2 for D (6 bases). Germline CDR1 MNHNY, CDR2 SVGAGI (reference sequence). The CDR3 loop spans 14 amino acids. V was cut by 2 bases and J by 3 bases, with 11 bases left in between. The CDR3 protein is CASSYRDSNYEQYF. CDR3 in DNA: TGTGCCAGCAGTTACCGGGACTCCAACTACGAGCAGTACTTC.

The chain combines TRBV27 with TRBJ2-7, with D uncertain. V shed 3 bases and J shed 4 bases, with 10 bases lying between them. This CDR3 contains 13 residues. Germline CDR1 is MNHEY and CDR2 is SMNVEV (reference sequence). In DNA, the CDR3 is TGTGCCAGCAGTTTCACAGTCGGATACGAGCAGTACTTC. This translates into CASSFTVGYEQYF.

The chain recombines TRBV5-4 with TRBJ1-2; 7 bases agree with TRBD1. The CDR3 length is 16 residues. The germline CDR1 and CDR2 sequences are SGHNT and YYREEE (reference sequence). V trimming: 0 bases; J trimming: 4 bases; junction bases outside the gene matches: 9. This chain's CDR3 is CASSLANEGASYGYTF. Written as DNA, the CDR3 is TGTGCCAGCAGCTTGGCCAATGAGGGGGCTAGCTATGGCTACACCTTC.

This chain links TRBV20-1 with TRBJ2-7; 14 bases are a match to TRBD2. Germline V gives CDR1 DFQATT, CDR2 SNEGSKA (reference sequence). Trimming cost V 3 bases and J 3 bases; bases outside gene matches: 10. This CDR3 spans 17 amino acids. The CDR3 spells CSASPGTSGSLNYEQYF. In DNA form, the CDR3 reads TGCAGTGCTAGCCCCGGGACTAGCGGGAGCTTGAACTACGAGCAGTACTTC.

CDR3 in amino acids: CAWRGTGGSGEQFF. CDR3 DNA sequence: TGTGCCTGGAGAGGGACAGGGGGATCAGGCGAGCAGTTCTTC. This chain connects TRBV30 to TRBJ2-1; 11 nucleotides line up with TRBD1. This CDR3 spans 14 amino acids. V lost 3 bases, J lost 10 bases, and 8 bases stayed unmatched. From germline, CDR1 is GTSNPN and CDR2 SVGIG (reference sequence).

The genes are TRBV7-3 and TRBJ2-7; 7 bases are shared with TRBD1. This CDR3 comprises 13 residues. CDR1 is SGHTA, CDR2 FQGTGA, per germline. The V segment lost 4 bases and the J segment 4 bases; nucleotides outside the gene matches: 4. CDR3 nucleotides: TGTGCCAGCAGCTCCCGGGACAGTTACGAGCAGTACTTC. Protein: CASSSRDSYEQYF.

This clonotype has just one count. The chain recombines TRBV20-1 with TRBJ2-1; D is perhaps TRBD2 (6 bases). Deletions cut 4 bases from V and 2 bases from J, with 24 bases between. The CDR3 totals 18 residues. Germline V gives CDR1 DFQATT, CDR2 SNEGSKA (reference sequence). CDR3 nucleotides: TGCAGTGCTAAAGTGTCGGCTAGCGCCCGGGGGACCTACAATGAGCAGTTCTTC. Its translation is CSAKVSASARGTYNEQFF.

The CDR3 region has the DNA TGCGCCAGCAGTAGGGGACAGGGCCTCACCGGGGAGCTGTTTTTT. Protein product: CASSRGQGLTGELFF. The gene calls are TRBV5-1 and TRBJ2-2; 9 bases are a match to TRBD1. The junction had 6 bases not matched to a gene; V was cut back by 5 bases and J by 4 bases. The CDR3 runs to 15 residues. Per the germline V gene, CDR1 is SGHRS and CDR2 is YFSETQ. Supplemented by reference TRBV5-1 and TRBJ2-2, the full variable domain reads KAGVTQTPRYLIKTRGQQVTLSCSPISGHRSVSWYQQTPGQGLQFLFEYFSETQRNKGNFPGRFSGRQFSNSRSEMNVSTLELGDSALYLCASSRGQGLTGELFFGEGSRLTVL.

The chain combines TRBV4-1 with TRBJ2-1, with 8 bases identical to TRBD2. The trim removed 0 bases at V and 0 bases at J, leaving 4 bases unmatched. The germline CDR1 and CDR2 sequences are MGHRA and YSYEKL. The length of the CDR3 is 17 residues. CDR3 nucleotide sequence: TGCGCCAGCAGCCAAGATCTAAGCGGGAGCTCCTACAATGAGCAGTTCTTC. This translates into CASSQDLSGSSYNEQFF.

The V and J genes are TRBV11-2 and TRBJ2-3; TRBD1 or TRBD2 may be the D gene (6 bases each). CDR1 and CDR2 from the germline V gene are SGHAT and FQNNGV. The CDR3 has 17 residues. The V and J ends lost 0 bases and 5 bases respectively, with 18 bases between them. The CDR3 sequence is CASSLDPGEEGGDTQYF. CDR3 bases: TGTGCCAGCAGCTTAGACCCAGGGGAAGAGGGGGGAGATACGCAGTATTTT.

The V call is TRBV18, the J call TRBJ2-3; TRBD1 might be the D (6 bases). CDR1 and CDR2 (germline): KGHSH, LQKENI. The CDR3 covers 16 residues. V was pared by 2 bases and J by 1 base, with 13 bases between. The CDR3 loop reads CASSPGRGRGTDTQYF. The CDR3 coding sequence is TGTGCCAGCTCACCAGGCAGGGGCAGAGGCACAGATACGCAGTATTTT. The full variable domain, in which reference TRBV18 and TRBJ2-3 provide the parts outside the CDR3, is NAGVMQNPRHLVRRRGQEARLRCSPMKGHSHVYWYRQLPEEGLKFMVYLQKENIIDESGMPKERFSAEFPKEGPSILRIQQVVRGDSAAYFCASSPGRGRGTDTQYFGPGTRLTVL.

The rearrangement links TRBV20-1 to TRBJ2-3; 8 nucleotides agree with TRBD1. The V and J ends lost 2 bases and 4 bases, in that order; junction bases with no gene match: 2. The CDR3 sequence is 13 residues long. Germline V gene lookup returns CDR1 DFQATT and CDR2 SNEGSKA (reference sequence). The CDR3 DNA sequence: TGCAGTGCTAGACAGGGGGCCCCAGATACGCAGTATTTT. Its protein product is CSARQGAPDTQYF.

V is TRBV7-9 and J is TRBJ2-1; D is ambiguous. The CDR3 sequence is 12 residues long. Trimming took off 5 bases at V and 12 bases at J, with 14 bases between the two ends. Germline V gene lookup returns CDR1 SEHNR and CDR2 FQNEAQ (reference sequence). The CDR3 DNA reads TGTGCCAGCAGCCCCGCGGCGCCTGGGCAGTTCTTC. This gives the protein CASSPAAPGQFF.

This chain joins TRBV20-1 and TRBJ1-5; TRBD1 agrees at 8 bases. This CDR3 contains 13 residues. V dropped 7 bases and J dropped 7; count of bases not matched to a gene: 9. Looked up from germline, CDR1 is DFQATT and CDR2 is SNEGSKA (reference sequence). The CDR3: CSVPGQVGQPQHF. CDR3 nucleotides: TGCAGTGTGCCGGGACAGGTAGGGCAGCCCCAGCATTTT.

This rearrangement joins TRBV29-1 to TRBJ2-7, with 12 bases fitting TRBD2. J lost 2 bases, V lost 5 bases, and 16 bases had no gene match. The CDR3 runs to 18 residues. Germline CDR1 reads SQVTM; CDR2 reads ANQGSEA. The CDR3 region is CSVTTGTSGPSNPYEQYF. CDR3 bases: TGCAGCGTTACTACCGGGACTAGCGGGCCCTCCAACCCCTACGAGCAGTACTTC.

The chain is built from TRBV9 and TRBJ2-6; no clear D gene. This CDR3 comprises 15 residues. Trimming pared 3 bases from V and 0 bases from J, leaving 7 bases between. Germline CDR1 SGDLS, CDR2 YYNGEE. In nucleotides, the CDR3 is TGTGCCAGCAGCGCGGGCCACTCTGGGGCCAACGTCCTGACTTTC. Its protein is CASSAGHSGANVLTF.

This chain links TRBV9 with TRBJ2-7; 8 nucleotides agree with TRBD2. V was pared by 0 bases and J by 5 bases, with 1 base of the junction left unmatched. Germline CDR1 SGDLS, CDR2 YYNGEE. The CDR3 runs 13 residues. The CDR3 loop is CASSVELADEQYF. The CDR3 DNA reads TGTGCCAGCAGCGTAGAACTAGCGGACGAGCAGTACTTC.

The chain links TRBV27 to TRBJ2-7; D is uncertain. The CDR3 totals 14 residues. Germline V gene lookup returns CDR1 MNHEY and CDR2 SMNVEV (reference sequence). V shed 1 base and J shed 4 bases, with 11 bases lying between them. The CDR3 here is CASSLYPAEYEQYF. CDR3 nucleotides: TGTGCCAGCAGTTTATACCCAGCAGAATACGAGCAGTACTTC.

This chain links TRBV20-1 with TRBJ2-3; D is unresolved. Germline V gene data show CDR1 as DFQATT and CDR2 as SNEGSKA (reference sequence). The ends were cut back, 4 bases at V and 7 bases at J, with 18 bases in the middle. This CDR3 comprises 14 residues. DNA of the CDR3: TGCAGTGCTACCATAGCCGGTCATGAATATACGCAGTATTTT. Encoded protein: CSATIAGHEYTQYF.

The chain recombines TRBV20-1 with TRBJ2-3, with 8 bases lining up with TRBD2. Trimming cost V 2 bases and J 0 bases; bases outside gene matches: 10. The CDR3 extends over 17 amino acids. Germline V gives CDR1 DFQATT, CDR2 SNEGSKA (reference sequence). CDR3 sequence reads: CSARKARGGTSTDTQYF. The CDR3 coding sequence is TGCAGTGCTAGAAAGGCCCGGGGGGGGACTAGCACAGATACGCAGTATTTT.

The CDR3 region has the DNA TGCGCCAGCAGCCAAGATGACCATAGCAATCAGCCCCAGCATTTT. This sequence encodes CASSQDDHSNQPQHF. This rearrangement joins TRBV4-1 to TRBJ1-5; D not resolved. Germline V gene lookup returns CDR1 MGHRA and CDR2 YSYEKL. V was pared by 0 bases and J by 0 bases, with 6 bases between. The CDR3 runs 15 residues.

In this sample, this clonotype turned up once. The J gene is TRBJ1-5, the V gene TRBV28, with D unclear. The germline V gene has CDR1 MDHEN and CDR2 SYDVKM. The CDR3 totals 11 residues. V shed 5 bases and J shed 5 bases, with 4 bases lying between them. CDR3 amino acids: CASSRHQPQHF. CDR3 sequence (DNA): TGTGCCAGCAGTAGGCATCAGCCCCAGCATTTT.

The chain recombines TRBV20-1 with TRBJ2-1; D remains unclear. The CDR3 totals 11 residues. Trimming shortened V by 1 base and J by 6 bases, and 4 bases separated the two germline ends. Germline lookup yields CDR1 DFQATT and CDR2 SNEGSKA (reference sequence). CDR3 coding DNA: TGCAGTGCTAGAGGGATCAATGAGCAGTTCTTC. Encoded protein: CSARGINEQFF.

The genes are TRBV5-6 and TRBJ2-7, with a weak D call TRBD1 (6 bases). Trimming stripped 1 base from V and 0 bases from J, with 14 bases between. The germline gives CDR1 SGHDT, CDR2 YYEEEE. CDR3 length: 16 amino acids. This CDR3 reads CASSLPDRLSSYEQYF. As DNA, the CDR3 is TGTGCCAGCAGCTTGCCTGACAGGTTAAGCTCCTACGAGCAGTACTTC.

The CDR3 nucleotides read TGTGCCAGCAGTTACAAGCGGGAGGTTAGCCTCGAGCAGTACTTC. Amino acid sequence: CASSYKREVSLEQYF. The chain recombines TRBV6-2 or TRBV6-3 with TRBJ2-7, with 9 bases matching TRBD2. The CDR3 contains 15 residues. The germline CDR1 and CDR2 sequences are MNHEY and SVGEGT. Trimming cost V 2 bases and J 6 bases; bases outside gene matches: 8.

This sequence joins TRBV13 and TRBJ1-1, with a tentative D call TRBD1 (6 bases). CDR3 length: 15 residues. V shed 4 bases and J shed 5 bases, with 17 bases lying between them. Looked up from germline, CDR1 is PRHDT and CDR2 is FYEKMQ (reference sequence). DNA of the CDR3: TGTGCCAGCAGCTATCCGCGGACAGTCGGAACTGAAGCTTTCTTT. It specifies CASSYPRTVGTEAFF.

The rearrangement uses TRBV13 and TRBJ2-7; 7 bases fit TRBD1. The CDR3 totals 14 residues. With V trimmed by 2 bases and J by 5 bases, 6 bases remained unmatched. The germline V gene has CDR1 PRHDT and CDR2 FYEKMQ (reference sequence). The chain's CDR3 is CASSLRTGGNEQYF. As DNA, the CDR3 is TGTGCCAGCAGCTTAAGGACAGGTGGCAACGAGCAGTACTTC.

The chain couples TRBV20-1 to TRBJ2-7; 9 bases align to TRBD1. The ends lost 3 bases at V and 4 bases at J; junction bases unmatched: 7. Germline V gives CDR1 DFQATT, CDR2 SNEGSKA (reference sequence). CDR3 length: 14 amino acids. CDR3 loop: CSASGDREEYEQYF. The CDR3 bases are TGCAGTGCTAGTGGGGACAGGGAAGAATACGAGCAGTACTTC.